These 20 T cell receptor beta chains were sequenced from one sample in a study of beta chain features in type 1 diabetes. Every bit of the isolated RNA underwent reverse transcription, so sequencing read expressed TCRB transcripts. TCRdb's copy holds only in-frame clones and misses some; the assay was immunoSEQ multiplex PCR. Of fewer than 350,000 clones listed, 15% were seen once; the top ten hold roughly 0.015%. These receptors' targets are unknown. Whole-study findings and limits: Patients with Type 1 diabetes showed moderately but significantly shorter TCRB CDR3s in all four CD4+ subsets.

Sequencing was performed on naive CD4+ T cells from blood. These TCRs come from a man aged 18 to 29 with type 1 diabetes.

The table lists this clone with a few counts. This chain joins TRBV7-6 and TRBJ2-7; no definite D call. The CDR3 is 13 amino acids. In germline, CDR1 is SGHVS, CDR2 FNYEAQ. Trimming cost V 5 bases and J 2 bases, with 10 bases left between them. CDR3 DNA sequence: TGTGCCAGCAGCCCACAGCAGGCCTACGAGCAGTACTTC. Its translation is CASSPQQAYEQYF.

The chain joins TRBV5-4 to TRBJ2-7; 8 bases are shared with TRBD1. CDR1 and CDR2 (germline): SGHNT, YYREEE (reference sequence). The CDR3 runs to 14 residues. With 4 bases clipped from V and 7 bases from J, the junction kept 10 bases outside the gene matches. CDR3 nucleotide sequence: TGTGCCAGCAGCCGAGGACAGGGTGGGTTTGAGCAGTACTTC. Protein sequence: CASSRGQGGFEQYF.

The chain links TRBV7-8 to TRBJ2-5; D not certain. Germline V gene lookup returns CDR1 SGHVS and CDR2 FQNEAQ. Between the trimmed V and J ends, which lost 1 base and 4 bases, there was a span of 4 bases. This CDR3 spans 12 amino acids. The CDR3, as DNA: TGTGCCAGCAGCTTAGTCTTAGAGACCCAGTACTTC. Translating gives CASSLVLETQYF.

This clone was observed a few times. This chain links TRBV1 with TRBJ2-2; the table assigns TRBD1, which was not confirmed against the DNA. TRBV1 is termed a pseudogene. The CDR3 runs 16 residues. For the CDR3, the DNA is TGCACCAGCAGCCACCCGGACAGGGAGGACACCGGGGAGCTGTTTTTT. Its protein product is CTSSHPDREDTGELFF.

CDR3 bases: TGTGCCAGCAGCTCCGGGACTAGTTTCTCCTACGAGCAGTACTTC. This translates into CASSSGTSFSYEQYF. The rearrangement links TRBV7-9 to TRBJ2-7, with 8 bases that match TRBD2. In germline, CDR1 is SEHNR, CDR2 FQNEAQ (reference sequence). This CDR3 has 15 residues. Trimming took 4 bases from V and 0 from J; bases not matched to a gene: 5.

The chain joins TRBV7-9 to TRBJ1-2; possibly TRBD1 for D (5 bases). V lost 5 bases to trimming and J lost 2 bases, with 12 bases between them. Germline-derived CDR1 and CDR2 are SEHNR and FQNEAQ (reference sequence). This CDR3 region has 14 residues. In DNA, the CDR3 is TGTGCCAGCAGCCGTCGGGGGGGAAACTATGGCTACACCTTC. As protein: CASSRRGGNYGYTF.

The V gene is TRBV27, the J gene TRBJ2-1; tentatively, D is TRBD2 (6 bases). Trimming cost V 2 bases and J 4 bases, with 15 bases left between them. In germline, CDR1 is MNHEY, CDR2 SMNVEV (reference sequence). The CDR3 sequence is 16 residues long. CDR3 DNA sequence: TGTGCCAGCAGTTTAGTGACGATAGCGGCATACAATGAGCAGTTCTTC. Protein: CASSLVTIAAYNEQFF.

The chain employs TRBV6-1 and TRBJ2-3; possibly TRBD1 for D (6 bases). The germline gives CDR1 MNHNS, CDR2 SASEGT. Trimming took off 10 bases at V and 0 bases at J, with 14 bases between the two ends. The CDR3 spans 14 residues. CDR3 coding DNA: TGTGCCATCCGGGACAAAGTGAGCACAGATACGCAGTATTTT. Amino acid sequence: CAIRDKVSTDTQYF.

This clone was counted a few times. This rearrangement joins TRBV29-1 to TRBJ1-4; 7 bases line up with TRBD1. Trimming removed 3 bases from V and 5 bases from J; junction bases left unmatched: 3. CDR1 is SQVTM, CDR2 ANQGSEA, per germline. This CDR3 comprises 13 residues. Here the CDR3 reads CSVERGRNEKLFF. The CDR3 bases are TGCAGCGTTGAGAGGGGGCGCAATGAAAAACTGTTTTTT.

With regard to this clone: Other nucleotide sequences in the sample specify the same CDR3. V and J are TRBV28 and TRBJ2-7, with D unresolved. The CDR3 has 11 amino acids. V lost 4 bases to trimming and J lost 4 bases, with 5 bases between them. CDR1 is MDHEN, CDR2 SYDVKM, per germline. CDR3 nucleotides: TGTGCCAGCAGTTCCGGGTACGAGCAGTACTTC. It specifies CASSSGYEQYF.

Only a few counts were recorded for this clone. The J gene is TRBJ2-7, the V gene TRBV7-9; D gene ambiguous. The CDR3 is made up of 13 amino acids. The germline CDR1 and CDR2 sequences are SEHNR and FQNEAQ (reference sequence). Trimming cost V 1 base and J 2 bases, with 6 bases left between them. CDR3 in DNA: TGTGCCAGCAGCTTAGACACCACCTACGAGCAGTACTTC. Encoded protein: CASSLDTTYEQYF.

This clone was seen only a few times. The CDR3 reads CAWSLYGANVLTF. The CDR3 coding sequence is TGTGCCTGGAGCCTATATGGGGCCAACGTCCTGACTTTC. V gene TRBV30 combines with J gene TRBJ2-6; no clear D gene. V lost 3 bases to trimming and J lost 3 bases, with 6 bases between them. Germline V gene lookup returns CDR1 GTSNPN and CDR2 SVGIG (reference sequence). The CDR3 has 13 residues. Variable domain in full (rest from reference TRBV30 and TRBJ2-6): SQTIHQWPATLVQPVGSPLSLECTVEGTSNPNLYWYRQAAGRGLQLLFYSVGIGQISSEVPQNLSASRPQDRQFILSSKKLLLSDSGFYLCAWSLYGANVLTFGAGSRLTVL.

This clone was seen more than once but under ten times. The V call is TRBV4-3, the J call TRBJ2-7; 9 bases match TRBD2. V lost 2 bases and J lost 2; bases outside the gene matches: 13. Germline V gene sequence: CDR1 LGHNA, CDR2 YSLEER. The CDR3 is made up of 18 amino acids. The chain's CDR3 is CASSQWVVGSSGTYEQYF. The DNA for the CDR3 is TGCGCCAGCAGCCAATGGGTGGTGGGATCTAGCGGGACCTACGAGCAGTACTTC.

The V and J genes are TRBV30 and TRBJ1-5; D possibly corresponds to TRBD1 (6 bases). Trimming stripped 1 base from V and 7 bases from J, with 11 bases between. The CDR3 length is 13 residues. Per germline, CDR1 GTSNPN and CDR2 SVGIG (reference sequence). CDR3 in amino acids: CAWSGTGIQPQHF. The CDR3 DNA sequence: TGTGCCTGGAGTGGAACAGGGATCCAGCCCCAGCATTTT.

This clone was counted between two and nine times. The J gene is TRBJ2-7, the V gene TRBV10-3; TRBD2 aligns across 13 bases. Germline V gives CDR1 ENHRY, CDR2 SYGVKD. The CDR3 has 18 amino acids. The junction had 9 bases not matched to a gene; V was cut back by 0 bases and J by 4 bases. CDR3 DNA: TGTGCCATCAGTGAGTCGCGGACTAGCGGGAGAGCGGCGTACGAGCAGTACTTC. Its translation: CAISESRTSGRAAYEQYF.

A few counts support this clone. The genes are TRBV23-1 and TRBJ2-3; possible D gene TRBD1, 6 bases. TRBV23-1 is labeled an ORF, and its function is uncertain. The CDR3 sequence is 17 residues long. Trimming took 0 bases from V and 4 from J, leaving 17 bases between them. CDR3 residues: CASSQSSGTSRPDTQYF. The CDR3, as DNA: TGCGCCAGCAGTCAATCGTCCGGGACATCACGCCCAGATACGCAGTATTTT.

The chain links TRBV5-6 to TRBJ2-7, with D possibly being TRBD1 (5 bases). The CDR3 is made up of 16 amino acids. The V and J ends lost 3 bases and 0 bases respectively, with 16 bases between them. The germline CDR1 and CDR2 sequences are SGHDT and YYEEEE. The CDR3 region is CASSYKGRVSSYEQYF. In DNA, the CDR3 is TGTGCCAGCAGCTACAAGGGCAGGGTGAGCTCCTACGAGCAGTACTTC.

This clone has a handful of counts. The chain carries TRBV7-2 and TRBJ1-6; D gene uncertain. Trimming stripped 4 bases from V and 5 bases from J, with 9 bases between. CDR3 length equals 14 residues. Per the germline V gene, CDR1 is SGHTA and CDR2 is FQGNSA. CDR3 in amino acids: CASSSRTDNSPLHF. In DNA, the CDR3 is TGTGCCAGCAGCTCACGCACGGATAATTCACCCCTCCACTTT.

V gene TRBV4-3 combines with J gene TRBJ1-2, with 7 nucleotides matching TRBD1. CDR1 LGHNA and CDR2 YSLEER come from the germline V gene. J was trimmed by 5 bases and V by 2 bases; bases with no gene match: 5. There are 14 residues in the CDR3. The CDR3 region has the DNA TGCGCCAGCAGCCAACGACAGGGACCGTATGGCTACACCTTC. Amino acid sequence: CASSQRQGPYGYTF.

The rearrangement uses TRBV28 and TRBJ2-3; TRBD1 matches at 8 bases. This CDR3 comprises 15 residues. Losses at the gene ends were 5 bases for V and 4 bases for J; bases not matched to a gene: 8. Per germline, CDR1 MDHEN and CDR2 SYDVKM. The CDR3 region has the DNA TGTGCCAGCAGTCCCCGGGACAGGAAAGCAGATACGCAGTATTTT. It specifies CASSPRDRKADTQYF.